Reported below is one T cell receptor beta chain. The CDR3 runs 13 residues. V was trimmed by 2 bases and J by 3 bases, leaving 5 bases between them. Germline values: CDR1 SEHNR, CDR2 FQNEAQ (reference sequence). These data come from a study of blood T cell repertoires in COVID-19. Profiling relied on immunoSEQ multiplex PCR, and the TCRdb table lists in-frame clones only, not all of them. The profile covers about 150,000 clones, with around 82% appearing a single time and less than 7.5% taken by the ten largest. This TCR derives from a woman in her fifties or sixties who had recovered from COVID-19. The sample taken for sequencing was PBMCs or T cells enriched from blood (not recorded which). This chain connects TRBV7-9 to TRBJ1-5; D gene unclear. The CDR3 sequence is CASSLQNNQPQHF. CDR3 coding DNA: TGTGCCAGCAGCTTACAGAACAATCAGCCCCAGCATTTT.